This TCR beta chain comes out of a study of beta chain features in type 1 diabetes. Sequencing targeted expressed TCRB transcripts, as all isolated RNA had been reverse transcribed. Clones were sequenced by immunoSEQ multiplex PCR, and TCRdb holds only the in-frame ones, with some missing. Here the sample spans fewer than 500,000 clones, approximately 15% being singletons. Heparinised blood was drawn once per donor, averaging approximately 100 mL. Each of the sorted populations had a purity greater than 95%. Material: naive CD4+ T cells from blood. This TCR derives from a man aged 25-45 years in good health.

The CDR3 region has the DNA TGTGCCAGCAGCCCGGACGGACTTCACTCTGGGGCCAACGTCCTGACTTTC. It encodes CASSPDGLHSGANVLTF. The rearrangement joins TRBV7-4 to TRBJ2-6, with D tentatively TRBD2 (5 bases). The V gene's germline CDR1 is SGHVT and CDR2 SQSDAQ. The CDR3 totals 17 residues. Between the trimmed V and J ends, which lost 5 bases and 0 bases, there was a span of 14 bases.